A single sample gave rise to the 10 T cell receptor beta chains below, sequenced in a study of T-cell reconstitution after alpha-beta-depleted transplantation in children. The TCRbeta library was prepared with unique molecular identifiers. Each CDR3 protein gets one entry after TCRdb re-called the PCR reads with MiXCR. The data hold 260,000 or so distinct CDR3 sequences, with 12% observed a single time. Specimen: PBMCs from the stem cell graft donor, collected from the stem cell graft. The origin of the receptors is a human donor who donated a stem cell graft to a child with acute lymphoblastic leukemia.

This clonotype has a count of ten or more. The V call is TRBV2, the J call TRBJ2-7, with D possibly matching TRBD1 (5 bases). Germline values: CDR1 SNHLY, CDR2 FYNNEI. The CDR3 loop spans 11 amino acids. The V gene lost 3 bases and the J gene lost 6 bases, with 6 bases spanning the gap. The CDR3, as DNA: TGTGCCAGCAGTGACAGGGTCGAGCAGTACTTC. It codes for CASSDRVEQYF.

This clonotype was seen ten or more times. This chain links TRBV12-3 or TRBV12-4 with TRBJ1-5; D is uncertain. This CDR3 spans 14 amino acids. V was clipped by 5 bases and J by 5 bases, with 13 bases between them. In DNA form, the CDR3 reads TGTGCCAGCAGTCCCTCCGGTGCCGATCAGCCCCAGCATTTT. Translated, it gives CASSPSGADQPQHF.

The CDR3 sequence: CATSPPSGGGQTDTQYF. CDR3 sequence (DNA): TGTGCCACCAGCCCCCCGTCAGGCGGGGGGCAGACAGATACGCAGTATTTT. The chain links TRBV24-1 to TRBJ2-3, with 8 bases fitting TRBD2. Germline V CDR1 and CDR2: KGHDR, SFDVKD. Germline trimming cut 7 bases from V and 3 bases from J; bases unmatched to any gene: 14. The CDR3 sequence is 17 residues long.

V gene TRBV6-1 combines with J gene TRBJ2-7; D is undetermined. The germline V gene encodes CDR1 MNHNS and CDR2 SASEGT. V was clipped by 2 bases and J by 3 bases, with 14 bases between them. This CDR3 is 15 amino acids long. This CDR3 is CASSESGRLLYEQYF. DNA for the CDR3: TGTGCCAGCAGTGAATCAGGACGGCTCCTCTACGAGCAGTACTTC.

This clonotype was found many times. The CDR3 DNA is TGTGCCAGCAGTTTACAAGGGGGGGAGGAAAAACTGTTTTTT. Translation: CASSLQGGEEKLFF. V gene TRBV27 combines with J gene TRBJ1-4; TRBD1 is a possible D gene (6 bases). There are 14 residues in the CDR3. V shed 2 bases and J shed 8 bases, with 12 bases lying between them. CDR1 and CDR2 (germline): MNHEY, SMNVEV (reference sequence).

This clonotype was counted many times. The V call is TRBV10-3, the J call TRBJ2-5, with D possibly matching TRBD2 (6 bases). Trimming removed 0 bases from V and 1 base from J, with 15 bases in between. CDR1 is ENHRY, CDR2 SYGVKD, per germline. The CDR3 contains 17 residues. This CDR3 is CAISESVLAEPQETQYF. The CDR3 DNA sequence: TGTGCCATCAGTGAGTCGGTGTTAGCGGAGCCCCAAGAGACCCAGTACTTC.

The sample holds many counts of this clonotype. The chain couples TRBV20-1 to TRBJ2-3; D gene ambiguous. The CDR3 extends over 15 amino acids. Trimming cost V 8 bases and J 4 bases, with 22 bases left between them. CDR1 and CDR2 from the germline V gene are DFQATT and SNEGSKA (reference sequence). The CDR3 spells CSPFLGGKGPDTQYF. The CDR3 DNA reads TGCAGTCCCTTCCTGGGCGGAAAAGGTCCAGATACGCAGTATTTT.

In the case of this clonotype: A much more abundant neighbour one base away suggests this may be a read error. The final CDR3 position lacks the conserved phenylalanine or tryptophan, pointing to a likely read error. CDR3 loop: CSGIKGPSTDTQYL. Here the CDR3 DNA reads TGCAGTGGAATTAAGGGCCCTAGCACAGATACGCAGTATTTA. The genes are TRBV20-1 and TRBJ2-3; D remains unclear. Germline V gene data show CDR1 as DFQATT and CDR2 as SNEGSKA (reference sequence). Trimming cost V 7 bases and J 0 bases, with 14 bases left between them. The CDR3 totals 14 residues.

Many counts were recorded for this clonotype. The genes are TRBV7-9 and TRBJ2-7; 9 bases match TRBD1. From germline, CDR1 is SEHNR and CDR2 FQNEAQ (reference sequence). J lost 2 bases, V lost 6 bases, and 8 bases had no gene match. The CDR3 covers 15 residues. The CDR3 reads CASSPDRGGTYEQYF. The CDR3, as DNA: TGTGCCAGCAGTCCGGACAGGGGAGGAACCTACGAGCAGTACTTC.

This clonotype was detected ten times or more. The rearrangement joins TRBV19 to TRBJ2-2; D not certain. The CDR3 has 13 amino acids. Trimming stripped 7 bases from V and 4 bases from J, with 10 bases between. Germline CDR1 and CDR2: LNHDA and SQIVND (reference sequence). Here the CDR3 reads CASNVIATGELFF. CDR3 sequence (DNA): TGTGCCAGTAACGTTATCGCCACCGGGGAGCTGTTTTTT.